The 12 T cell receptor beta chains given below trace back to one sample, sequenced in a study of vaccination and CD4 T cells after COVID-19. Their target antigens are unknown. CD4+ T cells that had been cultured provided DNA sequenced with the Oncomine TCR Beta short-read assay. Each CDR3 protein gets one entry after TCRdb re-called the PCR reads with MiXCR. The table has about 20,000 distinct CDR3 sequences, roughly 43% seen once. Treatment defined: approximately nine-day PBMC culture with coronavirus spike peptide pools or control peptides (ViraFEST assay). Specimen: CD4+ T cells from blood, cultured in vitro, collected after SARS-CoV-2 vaccination. These receptors originate from a human donor who had recovered from COVID-19.

V gene TRBV19 combines with J gene TRBJ2-1, with D possibly TRBD2 on 6 matching bases. Germline CDR1 reads LNHDA; CDR2 reads SQIVND (reference sequence). The CDR3 length is 16 residues. Trimming left V 5 bases short and J 2 bases short, with 16 bases between. The CDR3 DNA reads TGTGCCAGTAGTGACCCGGGACTGGATACCTACAATGAGCAGTTCTTC. Translating it yields CASSDPGLDTYNEQFF.

The rearrangement joins TRBV30 to TRBJ2-7; 11 positions agree with TRBD1. Trimming removed 8 bases from V and 4 bases from J; junction bases left unmatched: 4. The germline CDR1 and CDR2 sequences are GTSNPN and SVGIG (reference sequence). CDR3 length equals 12 residues. The CDR3 nucleotides read TGTGCCGGGACAGGGGGTATGTACGAGCAGTACTTC. Its translation: CAGTGGMYEQYF. Full variable domain (remainder filled in from reference TRBV30 and TRBJ2-7): SQTIHQWPATLVQPVGSPLSLECTVEGTSNPNLYWYRQAAGRGLQLLFYSVGIGQISSEVPQNLSASRPQDRQFILSSKKLLLSDSGFYLCAGTGGMYEQYFGPGTRLTVT.

The chain links TRBV10-3 to TRBJ1-1; 8 bases align to TRBD1. V lost 3 bases, J lost 3 bases, and 3 bases stayed unmatched. The CDR3 sequence is 14 residues long. Germline-derived CDR1 and CDR2 are ENHRY and SYGVKD. The CDR3 DNA reads as TGTGCCATCAGTGACAGGGGGCGCGACACTGAAGCTTTCTTT. This sequence encodes CAISDRGRDTEAFF.

This clonotype has a handful of counts. This chain joins TRBV19 and TRBJ1-5; perhaps TRBD1 as D (5 bases). The V end lost 5 bases, the J end lost 3 bases, and 11 bases lay between the germline ends. CDR1 is LNHDA, CDR2 SQIVND, per germline (reference sequence). This CDR3 has 14 residues. DNA for the CDR3: TGTGCCAGTAGTTCCCCAGGGAACAATCAGCCCCAGCATTTT. Translated: CASSSPGNNQPQHF.

The sample holds one count of this clonotype. The gene calls are TRBV6-2 or TRBV6-3 and TRBJ2-7, with 7 bases lining up with TRBD1. This CDR3 has 15 amino acids. The trim removed 5 bases at V and 0 bases at J, leaving 7 bases unmatched. Germline V gene data show CDR1 as MNHEY and CDR2 as SVGEGT. The CDR3 DNA reads as TGTGCCAGCAGTGGCAGACAGGGCTTCTCCTACGAGCAGTACTTC. As protein: CASSGRQGFSYEQYF.

This clonotype was seen a few times. V usage is TRBV6-2 or TRBV6-3 and J usage is TRBJ1-5; TRBD1 is a possible D gene (5 bases). Germline V lookup: CDR1 MNHEY, CDR2 SVGEGT. V lost 1 base, J lost 0 bases, and 13 bases lay in between. The CDR3 has 17 amino acids. CDR3 in amino acids: CASSYYPGLVSNQPQHF. The CDR3 DNA follows: TGTGCCAGCAGTTACTACCCAGGGTTGGTTAGCAATCAGCCCCAGCATTTT.

The V call is TRBV20-1, the J call TRBJ2-2; D is perhaps TRBD2 (5 bases). This CDR3 has 15 amino acids. The V end lost 2 bases, the J end lost 7 bases, and 17 bases lay between the germline ends. In germline, CDR1 is DFQATT, CDR2 SNEGSKA (reference sequence). CDR3 DNA sequence: TGCAGTGCTAGACCACTTTCCAGCGGCGGCGGGGAGCTGTTTTTT. It codes for CSARPLSSGGGELFF.

This rearrangement joins TRBV6-2 or TRBV6-3 to TRBJ2-3; D call uncertain. Germline values: CDR1 MNHEY, CDR2 SVGEGT. V gave up 1 base and J gave up 2 bases, with 10 bases separating them. CDR3 length: 15 amino acids. CDR3 bases: TGTGCCAGCAGTTACTTCGGCTTAGACACAGATACGCAGTATTTT. Its protein product is CASSYFGLDTDTQYF.

The table lists this clonotype with a few counts. The V call is TRBV15, the J call TRBJ1-1, with D possibly TRBD1 on 6 matching bases. V lost 0 bases and J 5 bases, leaving 10 bases between the germline ends. The CDR3 runs to 14 residues. The germline V gene encodes CDR1 LNHNV and CDR2 YYDKDF (reference sequence). CDR3 amino acids: CATSREQGWTEAFF. CDR3 bases: TGTGCCACCAGCAGAGAACAGGGTTGGACTGAAGCTTTCTTT.

Worth noting for this clonotype: In this CDR3 the conserved last residue, phenylalanine or tryptophan, is missing, so a read error is likely. The chain carries TRBV29-1 and TRBJ1-1; possible D gene TRBD1, 5 bases. The CDR3 runs 13 residues. The ends were cut back, 5 bases at V and 0 bases at J, with 10 bases in the middle. Per the germline V gene, CDR1 is SQVTM and CDR2 is ANQGSEA. For the CDR3, the DNA is TGCAGCGTTAAAGGGGTCATGAACACTGAAGCTTTCCTT. Its translation is CSVKGVMNTEAFL.

This clonotype came up a few times. This chain joins TRBV6-1 and TRBJ1-1; TRBD1 matches at 10 bases. The CDR3 consists of 13 residues. Germline V gene lookup returns CDR1 MNHNS and CDR2 SASEGT. J gave up 5 bases and V 10 bases, and 7 bases lay outside the gene matches. This chain's CDR3 is CAIGQGGRTEAFF. CDR3 DNA: TGTGCCATAGGACAGGGGGGACGGACTGAAGCTTTCTTT.

This rearrangement joins TRBV12-1 to TRBJ1-2; the D call of TRBD1 is as the table states it, not checked on the DNA. TRBV12-1 is tagged as a pseudogene. CDR3 length: 17 residues. The CDR3 DNA is TGTGCCAGCAGCTTTTCCCCCAGTGGGGGATCAGGCTATGGCTACACCTTC. Amino acids: CASSFSPSGGSGYGYTF.